This entry lists 15 T cell receptor beta chains sequenced from one sample in a study of OX40 agonist ivuxolimab in advanced cancers. Measured with immunoSEQ multiplex PCR; TCRdb has only the in-frame clones, and not every one. The sample lists 100,000 or so clones; 90% to 97% were seen once. The sequencing here drew on CD4+ or CD8+ T cells sorted from blood, taken in a trial of the OX40 agonist ivuxolimab. All receptors come from an adult with an advanced solid tumor such as melanoma, head and neck, liver or kidney cancer.

The rearrangement links TRBV27 to TRBJ2-3, with TRBD2 matching over 11 bases. The junction had 3 bases not matched to a gene; V was cut back by 3 bases and J by 7 bases. CDR1 is MNHEY and CDR2 is SMNVEV in the germline V gene (reference sequence). The length of the CDR3 is 14 residues. The chain's CDR3 is CASSFSGGAHTQYF. DNA for the CDR3: TGTGCCAGCAGTTTTAGCGGGGGGGCCCATACGCAGTATTTT.

The V gene is TRBV27, the J gene TRBJ2-7, with TRBD2 identical over 8 bases. Germline V gives CDR1 MNHEY, CDR2 SMNVEV (reference sequence). CDR3 length equals 15 residues. The V gene end was trimmed by 2 bases and the J gene end by 3 bases; junction bases not matched to a gene: 6. This CDR3 reads CASSLIRGGSYEQYF. CDR3 coding DNA: TGTGCCAGCAGTTTAATTCGGGGGGGCAGCTACGAGCAGTACTTC.

The rearrangement links TRBV28 to TRBJ1-3; 9 nucleotides line up with TRBD1. The V segment lost 7 bases and the J segment 3 bases; nucleotides outside the gene matches: 4. The germline CDR1 and CDR2 sequences are MDHEN and SYDVKM. This CDR3 region has 14 residues. CDR3 nucleotide sequence: TGTGCCAGCACAACAGGGGGCCTTGGAAACACCATATATTTT. Amino acids: CASTTGGLGNTIYF.

About this clone: The same CDR3 can be traced to other DNA sequences in this sample. This CDR3 is CASSQGTGLQETQYF. As DNA, the CDR3 is TGCGCCAGCAGCCAGGGGACAGGGCTTCAAGAGACCCAGTACTTC. The chain carries TRBV4-3 and TRBJ2-5, with 9 bases that match TRBD1. CDR3 length equals 15 residues. Germline-derived CDR1 and CDR2 are LGHNA and YSLEER. With 3 bases clipped from V and 2 bases from J, the junction kept 4 bases outside the gene matches.

The chain joins TRBV9 to TRBJ2-7, with 11 bases identical to TRBD2. Trimming took 4 bases from V and 5 from J; bases not matched to a gene: 11. The CDR3 runs to 16 residues. Germline loops: CDR1 SGDLS, CDR2 YYNGEE. The chain's CDR3 is CASSPKKVAGGHEQYF. Written as DNA, the CDR3 is TGTGCCAGCAGCCCCAAAAAGGTAGCGGGGGGGCACGAGCAGTACTTC.

This chain connects TRBV7-9 to TRBJ2-5; the match to TRBD1 covers 7 bases. CDR3 length: 15 amino acids. CDR1 SEHNR and CDR2 FQNEAQ come from the germline V gene (reference sequence). V lost 3 bases to trimming and J lost 5 bases; unmatched junction nucleotides: 9. CDR3 region: CASSFAQGSEETQYF. CDR3 DNA sequence: TGTGCCAGCAGCTTTGCACAGGGGTCTGAGGAGACCCAGTACTTC.

The gene calls are TRBV5-6 and TRBJ2-7; D unclear. Trimming shortened V by 0 bases and J by 0 bases, and 7 bases separated the two germline ends. The length of the CDR3 is 14 residues. The V gene's germline CDR1 is SGHDT and CDR2 YYEEEE. The CDR3 loop reads CASSLDRLSYEQYF. The DNA of the CDR3 is TGTGCCAGCAGCTTGGACAGACTCTCCTACGAGCAGTACTTC.

The chain is built from TRBV5-6 and TRBJ1-2, with D uncertain. The V end was cut by 2 bases, the J end by 4 bases, with 6 bases between. The germline gives CDR1 SGHDT, CDR2 YYEEEE. The CDR3 has 12 amino acids. CDR3 DNA: TGTGCCAGCAGCTTCGGCAGCTATGGCTACACCTTC. Amino acids: CASSFGSYGYTF.

This clone was seen only once. The gene calls are TRBV19 and TRBJ2-1, with 7 nucleotides matching TRBD1. V gave up 6 bases and J gave up 7 bases; unmatched junction bases: 12. CDR1 and CDR2 from the germline V gene are LNHDA and SQIVND (reference sequence). The length of the CDR3 is 15 residues. CDR3 loop: CASSNRDRVRNEQFF. In DNA, the CDR3 is TGTGCCAGTAGCAACAGAGACAGGGTTCGAAATGAGCAGTTCTTC.

The chain is built from TRBV6-1 and TRBJ1-1; 8 nucleotides line up with TRBD1. The CDR3 is made up of 13 amino acids. Trimming at V came to 7 bases and at J to 7 bases, leaving 8 bases not matched to a gene. Per germline, CDR1 MNHNS and CDR2 SASEGT. The CDR3, as DNA: TGTGCCAGCACCGGGACAGGCACACTTGAAGCTTTCTTT. Its translation: CASTGTGTLEAFF.

The chain has TRBV9 and TRBJ1-6; TRBD1 matches 9 bases. Germline lookup yields CDR1 SGDLS and CDR2 YYNGEE. Germline trimming cut 1 base from V and 10 bases from J; bases unmatched to any gene: 6. This CDR3 has 15 amino acids. The CDR3 nucleotides are TGTGCCAGCAGCGTACTGGGACAGGGAAACTCACCCCTCCACTTT. Its protein product is CASSVLGQGNSPLHF.

The rearrangement joins TRBV19 to TRBJ1-1; a possible D gene is TRBD1 (5 bases). The CDR3 contains 15 residues. CDR1 is LNHDA, CDR2 SQIVND, per germline (reference sequence). The V end lost 5 bases, the J end lost 4 bases, and 17 bases lay between the germline ends. The CDR3 region is CASSPRPDGGTEAFF. Here the CDR3 DNA reads TGTGCCAGTAGTCCCCGCCCGGACGGGGGCACTGAAGCTTTCTTT.

The rearrangement uses TRBV5-4 and TRBJ2-1; the D gene is possibly TRBD2 (7 bases). The germline V gene encodes CDR1 SGHNT and CDR2 YYREEE (reference sequence). The CDR3 runs 16 residues. The V end was cut by 4 bases, the J end by 7 bases, with 21 bases between. CDR3 in DNA: TGTGCCAGCAGCCACAGGGTCGGGGGGACGTGGAATGAGCAGTTCTTC. It codes for CASSHRVGGTWNEQFF.

The chain carries TRBV5-4 and TRBJ2-7, with TRBD2 matching 10 bases. Germline CDR1 reads SGHNT; CDR2 reads YYREEE (reference sequence). V trimming: 2 bases; J trimming: 2 bases; junction bases outside the gene matches: 7. The CDR3 runs to 16 residues. CDR3 amino acids: CASSFGSGRAAYEQYF. In nucleotides, the CDR3 is TGTGCCAGCAGCTTTGGGAGCGGGAGGGCCGCCTACGAGCAGTACTTC.

This chain joins TRBV19 and TRBJ1-1; 7 bases fit TRBD1. There are 13 residues in the CDR3. Losses at the gene ends were 6 bases for V and 3 bases for J; bases not matched to a gene: 4. The V gene's germline CDR1 is LNHDA and CDR2 SQIVND (reference sequence). CDR3 in amino acids: CASSPTGYTEAFF. The CDR3 bases are TGTGCCAGTAGCCCGACAGGGTACACTGAAGCTTTCTTT.